These 24 T cell receptor beta chains share one sample of origin, sequenced in a study of graft-versus-host responses after intestinal transplantation. Their antigens are not known. Generated by immunoSEQ multiplex PCR, the TCRdb table keeps only in-frame clones and is missing some. The table lists fewer than 95,000 clones, about 95% of them singletons. The sample here was unstimulated CD4+ T cells sorted from spleen or lymph node cells, taken before transplant. These receptors originate from a human donor who was the organ donor for an intestinal transplant.

This chain uses TRBV5-6 with TRBJ1-2, with D possibly being TRBD1 (6 bases). This CDR3 has 12 amino acids. Germline CDR1 and CDR2: SGHDT and YYEEEE. The V end was cut by 0 bases, the J end by 7 bases, with 7 bases between. The DNA for the CDR3 is TGTGCCAGCAGCTTGGAACAGGGTGGCTACACCTTC. Translating gives CASSLEQGGYTF.

This clone has more than one count but fewer than ten. This chain uses TRBV19 with TRBJ1-5, with no clear D. Germline CDR1 LNHDA, CDR2 SQIVND (reference sequence). CDR3 length: 15 amino acids. The ends were cut back, 0 bases at V and 0 bases at J, with 6 bases in the middle. CDR3 nucleotides: TGTGCCAGTAGTATAGATCACGGTAGCAATCAGCCCCAGCATTTT. Residues: CASSIDHGSNQPQHF.

The rearrangement joins TRBV6-5 to TRBJ2-2; 7 bases match TRBD1. J gave up 5 bases and V 5 bases, and 5 bases lay outside the gene matches. This CDR3 spans 14 amino acids. Germline assignment: CDR1 MNHEY and CDR2 SVGAGI. CDR3 in DNA: TGTGCCAGCAGTCAACAGGGGCGGACCGGGGAGCTGTTTTTT. Translating it yields CASSQQGRTGELFF.

The gene calls are TRBV7-9 and TRBJ1-1; no firm D call. The V end was cut by 2 bases, the J end by 2 bases, with 6 bases between. In germline, CDR1 is SEHNR, CDR2 FQNEAQ (reference sequence). The CDR3 loop spans 13 amino acids. The CDR3, as DNA: TGTGCCAGCAGCTTATCGGCCAACACTGAAGCTTTCTTT. Protein product: CASSLSANTEAFF.

The table lists this clone with a count of one. The chain employs TRBV5-1 and TRBJ2-5; perhaps TRBD2 as D (5 bases). Trimming left V 0 bases short and J 3 bases short, with 15 bases between. Germline CDR1 is SGHRS and CDR2 is YFSETQ. This CDR3 region has 16 residues. The CDR3 region has the DNA TGCGCCAGCAGCTTGGCGGCCAGCATGCGGGAAGAGACCCAGTACTTC. Amino acids: CASSLAASMREETQYF. Using reference TRBV5-1 and TRBJ2-5 for the parts outside the CDR3, the full variable domain is KAGVTQTPRYLIKTRGQQVTLSCSPISGHRSVSWYQQTPGQGLQFLFEYFSETQRNKGNFPGRFSGRQFSNSRSEMNVSTLELGDSALYLCASSLAASMREETQYFGPGTRLLVL.

This chain joins TRBV10-3 and TRBJ2-5, with D hard to call. With 0 bases removed from V and 1 base from J, the gap between germline ends came to 9 bases. The CDR3 covers 15 residues. Germline-derived CDR1 and CDR2 are ENHRY and SYGVKD. CDR3: CAISESFPAQETQYF. DNA for the CDR3: TGTGCCATCAGTGAGTCTTTTCCGGCCCAAGAGACCCAGTACTTC.

V gene TRBV9 combines with J gene TRBJ2-1; D ambiguous. In germline, CDR1 is SGDLS, CDR2 YYNGEE. V was cut by 0 bases and J by 7 bases, with 23 bases left in between. The CDR3 length is 18 residues. The CDR3 DNA sequence: TGTGCCAGCAGCGTAGACGCTGTTGGGGTCGGTTTATCAAATGAGCAGTTCTTC. Its protein product is CASSVDAVGVGLSNEQFF.

This clone was counted a few times. The gene calls are TRBV18 and TRBJ1-1; unclear D gene. Between the trimmed V and J ends, which lost 6 bases and 1 base, there was a span of 12 bases. This CDR3 spans 14 amino acids. The germline gives CDR1 KGHSH, CDR2 LQKENI. This CDR3 is CASSPQDGNTEAFF. In DNA, the CDR3 is TGTGCCAGCTCGCCGCAGGACGGGAACACTGAAGCTTTCTTT.

The chain recombines TRBV10-3 with TRBJ2-7; 13 bases line up with TRBD2. This CDR3 comprises 14 residues. Trimming at V came to 6 bases and at J to 2 bases, leaving 1 base not matched to a gene. The germline CDR1 and CDR2 sequences are ENHRY and SYGVKD. CDR3 residues: CAIRLAGGTYEQYF. The CDR3, as DNA: TGTGCCATCAGACTAGCGGGGGGGACCTACGAGCAGTACTTC.

This chain joins TRBV6-6 and TRBJ1-5; 8 bases match TRBD1. The germline CDR1 and CDR2 sequences are MNHNY and SVGAGI (reference sequence). V dropped 6 bases and J dropped 4; count of bases not matched to a gene: 8. CDR3 length equals 15 residues. In nucleotides, the CDR3 is TGTGCCAGCAGAGGTACGGACAGGGATAATCAGCCCCAGCATTTT. Translation gives CASRGTDRDNQPQHF.

The chain uses TRBV27 and TRBJ1-2; perhaps TRBD1 as D (5 bases). There are 13 residues in the CDR3. The V gene lost 0 bases and the J gene lost 6 bases, with 8 bases spanning the gap. Germline V lookup: CDR1 MNHEY, CDR2 SMNVEV (reference sequence). This chain's CDR3 is CASSLSGRHGYTF. CDR3 in DNA: TGTGCCAGCAGTTTATCGGGGCGGCATGGCTACACCTTC.

This clone was seen only once. CDR3 coding DNA: TGTGCCATCAGTGACGATAGGACAGGGCGACTCGCTGAAGCTTTCTTT. The encoded protein is CAISDDRTGRLAEAFF. The chain joins TRBV10-3 to TRBJ1-1, with 8 bases that match TRBD1. CDR1 and CDR2 from the germline V gene are ENHRY and SYGVKD. The CDR3 loop spans 16 amino acids. Trimming cost V 3 bases and J 6 bases; bases outside gene matches: 12.

The V call is TRBV28, the J call TRBJ1-2; 7 nucleotides match TRBD1. V lost 2 bases to trimming and J lost 8 bases; unmatched junction nucleotides: 8. Germline V CDR1 and CDR2: MDHEN, SYDVKM. The CDR3 sequence is 14 residues long. The CDR3 sequence is CASSLERGRKGYTF. The CDR3 region has the DNA TGTGCCAGCAGTTTAGAGAGGGGGCGTAAAGGCTACACCTTC.

The V call is TRBV5-1, the J call TRBJ2-1, with D tentatively TRBD2 (7 bases). Trimming cost V 3 bases and J 0 bases, with 19 bases left between them. CDR1 is SGHRS and CDR2 is YFSETQ in the germline V gene. CDR3 size: 18 residues. The CDR3 reads CASSSGGGDLSSYNEQFF. For the CDR3, the DNA is TGCGCCAGCAGCTCCGGAGGGGGGGACTTAAGCTCCTACAATGAGCAGTTCTTC.

The V call is TRBV11-3, the J call TRBJ2-5, with a possible D match to TRBD2 (5 bases). The J call is doubtful: the DNA matches TRBJ2-7 better. This CDR3 region has 16 residues. Per the germline V gene, CDR1 is SGHNT and CDR2 is YENEEA. Here the CDR3 reads CASSLESTGVPYEQYF. The DNA for the CDR3 is TGTGCCAGCAGCTTAGAATCAACCGGGGTTCCCTACGAGCAGTACTTC.

The chain couples TRBV7-2 to TRBJ2-3; D not resolved. The germline V and J ends were trimmed by 5 bases and 2 bases, with 5 bases remaining between them. CDR3 length: 12 amino acids. Germline lookup yields CDR1 SGHTA and CDR2 FQGNSA. The CDR3 loop is CASSGSTDTQYF. Here the CDR3 DNA reads TGTGCCAGCAGCGGATCCACAGATACGCAGTATTTT.

CDR3 bases: TGTGCCAGCAGCCAAGTGGGAACAGGGTTTGGCTACACCTTC. Translated, it gives CASSQVGTGFGYTF. The V call is TRBV5-4, the J call TRBJ1-2, with a weak D call TRBD1 (6 bases). The CDR3 extends over 14 amino acids. The germline CDR1 and CDR2 sequences are SGHNT and YYREEE (reference sequence). V gave up 4 bases and J gave up 7 bases, with 17 bases separating them.

This CDR3 reads CASSPPRDTGELFF. In DNA, the CDR3 is TGTGCCAGCTCACCCCCCAGGGACACCGGGGAGCTGTTTTTT. The rearrangement uses TRBV18 and TRBJ2-2, with D perhaps TRBD1 (5 bases). CDR3 length equals 14 residues. Trimming removed 3 bases at V and 3 bases at J, with 8 bases between. CDR1 and CDR2 from the germline V gene are KGHSH and LQKENI.

The V call is TRBV27, the J call TRBJ2-5; 9 bases map to TRBD1. The end of the DNA fits TRBJ2-7 better, so the J call may be wrong. The CDR3 has 15 residues. Germline V gene data show CDR1 as MNHEY and CDR2 as SMNVEV (reference sequence). The CDR3 protein is CASTQGQGSGYEQYF. CDR3 nucleotides: TGTGCCAGCACCCAGGGACAGGGTAGCGGGTACGAGCAGTACTTC.

The rearrangement joins TRBV18 to TRBJ2-7; D is perhaps TRBD1 (5 bases). This CDR3 comprises 13 residues. V was trimmed by 5 bases and J by 5 bases, leaving 13 bases between them. Germline V CDR1 and CDR2: KGHSH, LQKENI. Here the CDR3 reads CASSALTGDEQYF. The CDR3, as DNA: TGTGCCAGCTCAGCCCTAACAGGAGACGAGCAGTACTTC.

Here the CDR3 DNA reads TGCGCCAGCAGCCGTACGGAAGGAACAAGCTACGAGCAGTACTTC. Its translation is CASSRTEGTSYEQYF. The rearrangement joins TRBV4-1 to TRBJ2-7; no firm D call. Germline V CDR1 and CDR2: MGHRA, YSYEKL. This CDR3 has 15 amino acids. V was shortened by 4 bases and J by 3 bases, with 16 bases between the two germline ends.

This clone was seen only once. V gene TRBV18 combines with J gene TRBJ2-7, with 7 bases aligning to TRBD2. The V gene's germline CDR1 is KGHSH and CDR2 LQKENI. V gave up 5 bases and J gave up 6 bases; unmatched junction bases: 7. The CDR3 covers 13 residues. The CDR3 spells CASSGWGGSEQYF. Written as DNA, the CDR3 is TGTGCCAGCTCAGGCTGGGGGGGGAGCGAGCAGTACTTC.

This rearrangement joins TRBV6-5 to TRBJ1-6, with D uncertain. Germline V gives CDR1 MNHEY, CDR2 SVGAGI. CDR3 length: 14 residues. V was shortened by 5 bases and J by 5 bases, with 10 bases between the two germline ends. The CDR3, as DNA: TGTGCCAGCAGTGACCAGGCAAATAATTCACCCCTCCACTTT. It translates to CASSDQANNSPLHF.

The CDR3 sequence is CASSFTRSNQPQHF. For the CDR3, the DNA is TGTGCCAGCAGCTTCACGCGCAGCAATCAGCCCCAGCATTTT. The chain is built from TRBV7-2 and TRBJ1-5; D is unresolved. The ends were cut back, 3 bases at V and 1 base at J, with 7 bases in the middle. The germline V gene has CDR1 SGHTA and CDR2 FQGNSA. The CDR3 totals 14 residues.